This T cell receptor beta chain is drawn from a study of T cell repertoires in aging, cancer and after chemotherapy. About the research overall: Healthy donor repertoires were recorded over several months to years and showed clear clonal overlap.

On this clonotype itself: Its antigen is undetermined.

TRB rearrangements spanning V, D and J were amplified using mixed TRB-A/B primers. MiXCR, run by TCRdb on the multiplex PCR reads, gives a single entry per CDR3 protein. This table holds fewer than 4,000 distinct CDR3 sequences, about 35% found once. Study-level results: No conclusions about immunological memory after chemotherapy can be drawn from the repertoire data. In cancer patients, declining TCR diversity with age involved lost richness and lost evenness. Untreated cancer patients had significantly lower blood TCR diversity than age-matched healthy donors.

TCR beta rearrangements were amplified from peripheral blood genomic DNA. The V end lost 1 base, the J end lost 8 bases, and 11 bases lay between the germline ends. Germline CDR1 and CDR2: LNHDA and SQIVND (reference sequence). This CDR3 spans 14 amino acids. The clonotype originates from a human donor in good health. The sample consisted of blood. The chain is built from TRBV19 and TRBJ1-4, with D possibly TRBD1 on 6 matching bases. DNA for the CDR3: TGTGCCAGTAGTATAGCGGGGGGCGAGGAAAAACTGTTTTTT. Its protein product is CASSIAGGEEKLFF.